This T cell receptor beta chain was sequenced for a study of beta chain features in type 1 diabetes. The ends lost 4 bases at V and 5 bases at J; junction bases unmatched: 6. Germline CDR1 SEHNR, CDR2 FQNEAQ (reference sequence). CDR3 length equals 15 residues. With respect to this clone: Its antigen remains unknown.

The isolated RNA, all of it, was reverse transcribed, so expressed TCRB transcripts were what got sequenced. TCRdb's copy holds only in-frame clones and misses some; the assay was immunoSEQ multiplex PCR. The sample holds about 700,000 clones, roughly an eighth seen once. Findings and caveats of the study: Moderately but significantly shorter TCRB CDR3s were found in Type 1 diabetes patients in all four CD4+ subsets.

The sequencing input was naive CD4+ T cells from blood. The chain recombines TRBV7-9 with TRBJ2-1; TRBD1 matches at 9 bases. This clonotype originated in a man between 18 and 35 years old with type 1 diabetes. CDR3 residues: CASSSKDRGNNEQFF. The CDR3 nucleotides are TGTGCCAGCAGCTCTAAAGACAGGGGGAACAATGAGCAGTTCTTC.